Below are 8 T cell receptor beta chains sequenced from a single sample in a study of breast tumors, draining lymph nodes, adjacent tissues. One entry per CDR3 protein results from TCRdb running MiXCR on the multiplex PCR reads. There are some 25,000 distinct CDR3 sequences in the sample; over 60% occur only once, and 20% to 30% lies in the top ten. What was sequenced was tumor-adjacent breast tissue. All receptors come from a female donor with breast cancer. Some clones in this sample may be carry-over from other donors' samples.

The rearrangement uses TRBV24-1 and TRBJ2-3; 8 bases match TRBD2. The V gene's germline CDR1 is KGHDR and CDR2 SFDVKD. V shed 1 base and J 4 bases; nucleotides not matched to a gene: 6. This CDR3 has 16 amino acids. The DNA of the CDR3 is TGTGCCACCAGTGATTTAGCGGGAGCCCCGCCAGATACGCAGTATTTT. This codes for CATSDLAGAPPDTQYF.

The CDR3: CSASWAGGQTEQFF. The DNA of the CDR3 is TGCAGTGCTAGTTGGGCGGGAGGTCAGACTGAGCAGTTCTTC. The chain uses TRBV20-1 and TRBJ2-1; 8 bases are a match to TRBD2. Trimming at V came to 3 bases and at J to 9 bases, leaving 10 bases not matched to a gene. The CDR3 spans 14 residues. Germline CDR1 reads DFQATT; CDR2 reads SNEGSKA (reference sequence).

In DNA form, the CDR3 reads TGCGCCAGCAGCCAAGATAACCCGCCGTCCTACGAGCAGTACTTC. It encodes CASSQDNPPSYEQYF. The rearrangement joins TRBV4-1 to TRBJ2-7; D remains unclear. The CDR3 is 15 amino acids. Deletions cut 0 bases from V and 1 base from J, with 10 bases between. CDR1 and CDR2 (germline): MGHRA, YSYEKL.

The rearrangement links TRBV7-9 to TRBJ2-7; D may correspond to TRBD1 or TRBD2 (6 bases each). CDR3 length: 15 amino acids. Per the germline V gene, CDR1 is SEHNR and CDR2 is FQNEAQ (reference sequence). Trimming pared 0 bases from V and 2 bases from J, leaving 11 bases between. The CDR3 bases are TGTGCCAGCAGCTTAGCGGGGGGCAGCACCTACGAGCAGTACTTC. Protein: CASSLAGGSTYEQYF.

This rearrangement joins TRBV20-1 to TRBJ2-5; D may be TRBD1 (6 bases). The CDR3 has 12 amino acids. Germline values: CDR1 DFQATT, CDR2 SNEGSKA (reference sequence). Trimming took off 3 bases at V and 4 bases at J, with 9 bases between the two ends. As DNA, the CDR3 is TGCAGTGCTAGCAAGACAGGAGAGACCCAGTACTTC. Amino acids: CSASKTGETQYF.

The CDR3 DNA reads as TGTGCCAGCAGTTTAGAACGGTTCTATAATTCACCCCTCCACTTT. Translating it yields CASSLERFYNSPLHF. The rearrangement joins TRBV12-3 or TRBV12-4 to TRBJ1-6; D is undetermined. V was clipped by 1 base and J by 3 bases, with 7 bases between them. The CDR3 contains 15 residues.

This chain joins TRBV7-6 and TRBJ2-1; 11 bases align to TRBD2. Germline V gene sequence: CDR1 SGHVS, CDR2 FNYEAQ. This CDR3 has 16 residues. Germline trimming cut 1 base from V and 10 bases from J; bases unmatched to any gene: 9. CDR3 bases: TGTGCCAGCAGCTTAGGGACTAGCGGGCCCCGATTGGAGCAGTTCTTC. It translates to CASSLGTSGPRLEQFF.

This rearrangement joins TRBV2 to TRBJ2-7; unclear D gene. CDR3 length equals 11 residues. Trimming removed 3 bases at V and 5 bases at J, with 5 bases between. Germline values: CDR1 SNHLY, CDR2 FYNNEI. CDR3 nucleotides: TGTGCCAGCAGTGAGTTCAACGAGCAGTACTTC. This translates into CASSEFNEQYF.